This section outlines one TCR beta chain sequence together with its context. Its cognate antigen is unknown. Profiled with immunoSEQ multiplex PCR; TCRdb holds only in-frame clones, not every one. Among 23,000 or so clones, around 95% were seen once, and the ten largest hold less than 10%. The sample originates from a study of T cells in tuberculosis. V was trimmed by 5 bases and J by 5 bases, leaving 15 bases between them. CDR1 and CDR2 (germline): MNHNS, SASEGT. There are 15 residues in the CDR3. Findings and caveats of the study: GEM motif frequencies gave approximately 70% accuracy; the GMM repertoire gave roughly 85%. Smaller distances to GMM-specific TCRs suggested their expansion in active tuberculosis.

The sample taken for sequencing was PBMCs. V gene TRBV6-1 combines with J gene TRBJ2-2; weak D call: TRBD1 (7 bases). The clonotype comes from a donor aged 10-29 years with latent tuberculosis or without tuberculosis infection. CDR3 bases: TGTGCCAGCAGTCCGGAGGGGGCTACGACCGGGGAGCTGTTTTTT. The encoded protein is CASSPEGATTGELFF.